This T cell receptor beta chain was sequenced in a study of human T cells and chemical hapten exposure. Within the library, unique molecular identifiers were attached to each individual cDNA molecule. TCRdb itself ran the RACE reads through MiXCR, one entry per CDR3 protein. The table shows 380,000 or so distinct CDR3 sequences, with around 5% occurring only once. The sample's time point: pre-sensitization, week 0. Treatment defined: therapeutic diphenylcyclopropenone sensitization with weekly scalp DPC. Germline assignment: CDR1 SGDLS and CDR2 YYNGEE. This CDR3 has 15 residues. V dropped 5 bases and J dropped 4; count of bases not matched to a gene: 7.

This chain joins TRBV9 and TRBJ1-3; 9 bases fit TRBD1. The TCR originated in a woman between 18 and 29 years old with alopecia areata. Some clones in this sample may be carry-over from other donors' samples. The input for sequencing was whole blood, taken in connection with sensitization to the hapten diphenylcyclopropenone (DPC). For the CDR3, the DNA is TGTGCCAGCAGGGGGGACAGGGAGAACGGAAACACCATATATTTT. This codes for CASRGDRENGNTIYF.